This T cell receptor beta chain emerged from a study of beta chain features in type 1 diabetes (dated by TCRdb to the late 2010s). For the study in its entirety: No differences in mean age, gender distribution, total cell number or subset yield were found between patients and healthy donors. In the study, TCRB repertoires of sorted circulating CD4+ T cell subsets from recently diagnosed type 1 diabetes patients were compared with those of matched healthy donors. Regulatory and stem cell-like memory subsets were isolated from only 8 patients and about 8 healthy donors, whereas naive and central memory subsets came from all 30 or so donors. A total of 85 million to 110 million sorted cells were examined across all samples, and RNA yield correlated strongly with the number of cells per subset. Findings and caveats that apply to the study as a whole: In all four CD4+ subsets, TCRB CDR3 length was moderately but significantly shorter in type 1 diabetes patients. HLA sub-analyses involved small numbers of individuals, so any influence of HLA type on TCRB rearrangement remained unresolved. Because cDNA was sequenced instead of genomic DNA, activated cells with high expression could be over-represented, although the groups did not differ in activation or CD3 levels. At VDJ recombination sites, type 1 diabetes patients had fewer insertions and more deleted nucleotides, which implies abnormalities in thymic rearrangement. Naive, central memory and regulatory TCRB repertoires appeared more similar among patients than among healthy donors. Shorter templates might be favored by PCR, yet because patient and control samples were amplified and corrected together, any such skew would affect both groups equally.

Each donor gave one peripheral blood draw, averaging approximately 0.12 L, which was collected into heparinised tubes. A BD FACSAria II was used to sort naive, central memory, regulatory and stem cell-like memory CD4+ T cells with a panel that included CD45RO, CCR7, CD25, CD127, CD95 and CD27. Every sorted population had a purity above 95%. Right away, PBMCs were isolated by Lymphoprep density gradient centrifugation and were stained directly, with no culture step. So that batch effects would be minimized, each experiment stained and sorted samples in pairs, pairing one healthy donor with one patient. All of the isolated RNA was reverse transcribed with the High Capacity cDNA Reverse Transcription Kit, so expressed TCRB transcripts were sequenced. Deep immunoSEQ sequencing was performed on naive, central memory and regulatory T cell samples, with an average of roughly 3.5 million total reads per sample. Sorted cells were lysed in RLT buffer, and RNA was extracted using DNase-treated RNeasy Micro or Mini kits according to cell number. Each cell subset was processed on its own to prevent cross-contamination, while patient and healthy donor samples were processed together. Using the immunoSEQ multiplex PCR, TCRB sequences were amplified from cDNA into 87-bp fragments spanning the CDR3 region. Sequencing of the amplicons was done on the Illumina HiSeq platform. On the study's bioinformatics: PCR bias was computationally corrected using synthetic template baselines, reads within Hamming distance 2 were collapsed, and singletons that could not be merged were discarded. Reads were aligned to IMGT to assign V, D and J genes, CDR3 length, and insertions or deletions at six rearrangement sites. Clonotype counts were normalized to sorted cell number within each subset before computing true diversity and Gini coefficients with the tcR R package. Repertoire sharing was quantified using the overlap coefficient calculated on TCRB nucleotide sequences. Out-of-frame TCRB sequences from naive cells were analyzed as a proxy for the pre-selection repertoire. TCRdb took over this immuneACCESS table, retaining in-frame rearrangements with V and J assigned. Such tables are incomplete; in checked studies, under half of the missing clones stem from an unresolved V gene, and the remainder is unexplained. The V and J calls and clone size are taken from that table; D and trimming were inferred from the DNA. The sample contains under 450,000 clones, about 15% of them found a single time. About 0.019% of the sample is held by the ten biggest clonotypes.

V lost 4 bases and J lost 0 bases; the stretch between them is 18 bases long. The germline V gene sets CDR1 to SQVTM and CDR2 to ANQGSEA. Inclusive of the bounding cysteine and phenylalanine, the CDR3 is 16 residues long. Solely the CDR3 DNA is kept, with 48 bases framed from the first base. As to this clone: The clone's antigen remains unknown. Per-nucleotide qualities are absent, and no much larger clonotype sits a single base away.

Sequenced: naive CD4+ T cells from blood. Taken with the paper, the label for cell subset or site translates to: true naive CD4+ T cells. The TCR originated in a woman between 18 and 29 years old in good health. Recombination joined TRBV29-1 with TRBJ1-2; no confident D gene assignment can be made. The CDR3 region has the sequence CSVGGHGEIPNYGYTF. Read as DNA, the sequence is TGCAGCGTTGGCGGGCACGGGGAGATACCTAACTATGGCTACACCTTC.